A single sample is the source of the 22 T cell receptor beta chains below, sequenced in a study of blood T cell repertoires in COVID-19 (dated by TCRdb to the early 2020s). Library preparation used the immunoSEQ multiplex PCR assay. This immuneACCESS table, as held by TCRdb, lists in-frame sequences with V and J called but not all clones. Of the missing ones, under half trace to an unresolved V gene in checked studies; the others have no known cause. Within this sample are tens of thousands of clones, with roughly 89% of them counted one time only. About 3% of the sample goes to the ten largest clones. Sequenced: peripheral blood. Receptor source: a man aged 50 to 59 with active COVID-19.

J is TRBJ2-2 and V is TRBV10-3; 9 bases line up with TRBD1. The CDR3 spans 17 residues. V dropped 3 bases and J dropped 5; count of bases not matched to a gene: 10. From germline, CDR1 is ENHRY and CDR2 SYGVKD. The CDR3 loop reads CAISDLQGAVGTGELFF. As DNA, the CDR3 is TGTGCCATCAGTGACCTACAGGGGGCGGTGGGGACCGGGGAGCTGTTTTTT.

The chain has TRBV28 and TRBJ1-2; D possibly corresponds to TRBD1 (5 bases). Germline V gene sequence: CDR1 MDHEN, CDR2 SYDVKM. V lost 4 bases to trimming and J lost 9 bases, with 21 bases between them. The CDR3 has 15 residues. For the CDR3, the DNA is TGTGCCAGCAGTTCCACCAGCGGGGGGGGATATCGCTACACCTTC. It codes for CASSSTSGGGYRYTF.

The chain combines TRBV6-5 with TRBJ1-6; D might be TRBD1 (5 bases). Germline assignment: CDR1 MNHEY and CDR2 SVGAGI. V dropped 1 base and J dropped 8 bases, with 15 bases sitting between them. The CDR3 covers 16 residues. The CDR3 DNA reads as TGTGCCAGCAGTTACTTTTCCGGGACTCGAGATTCACCCCTCCACTTT. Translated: CASSYFSGTRDSPLHF.

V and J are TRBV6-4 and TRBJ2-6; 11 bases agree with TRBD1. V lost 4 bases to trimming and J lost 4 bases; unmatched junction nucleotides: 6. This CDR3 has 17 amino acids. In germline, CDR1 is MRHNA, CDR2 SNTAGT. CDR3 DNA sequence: TGTGCCAGCAGTGTGGGGACAGGGGGTTCGGGGGCCAACGTCCTGACTTTC. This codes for CASSVGTGGSGANVLTF.

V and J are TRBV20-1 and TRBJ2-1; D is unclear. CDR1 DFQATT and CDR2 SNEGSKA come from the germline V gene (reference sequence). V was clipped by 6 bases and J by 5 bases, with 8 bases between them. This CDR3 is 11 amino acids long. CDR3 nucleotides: TGCAGTGCCGAACAAAACAATGAGCAGTTCTTC. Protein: CSAEQNNEQFF.

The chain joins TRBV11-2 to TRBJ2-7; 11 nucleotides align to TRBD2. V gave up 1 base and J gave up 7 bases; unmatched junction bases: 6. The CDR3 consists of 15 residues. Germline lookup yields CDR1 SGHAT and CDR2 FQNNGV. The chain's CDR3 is CASSLARLAGQEQYF. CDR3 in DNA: TGTGCCAGCAGCTTAGCTCGACTAGCGGGACAGGAGCAGTACTTC.

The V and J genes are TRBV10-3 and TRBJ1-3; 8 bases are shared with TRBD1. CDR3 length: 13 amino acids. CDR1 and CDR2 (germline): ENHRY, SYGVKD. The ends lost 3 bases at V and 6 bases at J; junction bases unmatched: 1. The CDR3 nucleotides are TGTGCCATCAGTGACAGGGGGCAAAACACCATATATTTT. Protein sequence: CAISDRGQNTIYF.

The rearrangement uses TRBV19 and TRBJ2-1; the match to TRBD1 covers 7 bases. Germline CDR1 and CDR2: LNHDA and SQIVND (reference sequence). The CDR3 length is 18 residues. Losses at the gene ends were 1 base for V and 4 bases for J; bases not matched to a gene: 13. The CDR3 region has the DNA TGTGCCAGTAGTATAGGTTTCTTTGAACAGGGGACGTACAATGAGCAGTTCTTC. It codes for CASSIGFFEQGTYNEQFF.

The CDR3 DNA sequence: TGTGCCAGCAGCTCCACTCCGGGACAGGGGAACACTGAAGCTTTCTTT. Protein sequence: CASSSTPGQGNTEAFF. This chain connects TRBV7-9 to TRBJ1-1; 9 bases match TRBD1. CDR3 length: 16 residues. Germline loops: CDR1 SEHNR, CDR2 FQNEAQ (reference sequence). The trim removed 4 bases at V and 1 base at J, leaving 7 bases unmatched.

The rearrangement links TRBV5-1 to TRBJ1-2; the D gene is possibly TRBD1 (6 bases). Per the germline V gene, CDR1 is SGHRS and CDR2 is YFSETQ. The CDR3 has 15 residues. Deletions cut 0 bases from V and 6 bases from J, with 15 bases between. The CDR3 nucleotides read TGCGCCAGCAGCTTGGGCCACAGGGTCGGGGATGGCTACACCTTC. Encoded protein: CASSLGHRVGDGYTF.

CDR3: CATSREDRGRPDTQYF. CDR3 DNA sequence: TGTGCCACCAGCAGGGAGGACAGGGGGCGACCAGATACGCAGTATTTT. The chain has TRBV15 and TRBJ2-3; TRBD1 aligns across 11 bases. Germline V CDR1 and CDR2: LNHNV, YYDKDF (reference sequence). The CDR3 is made up of 16 amino acids. Trimming removed 3 bases from V and 4 bases from J; junction bases left unmatched: 6.

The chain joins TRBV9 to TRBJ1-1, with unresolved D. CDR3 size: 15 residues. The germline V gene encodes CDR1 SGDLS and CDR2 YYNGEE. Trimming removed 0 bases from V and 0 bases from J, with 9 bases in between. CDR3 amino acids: CASSVGNRLNTEAFF. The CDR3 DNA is TGTGCCAGCAGCGTAGGTAACAGATTGAACACTGAAGCTTTCTTT.

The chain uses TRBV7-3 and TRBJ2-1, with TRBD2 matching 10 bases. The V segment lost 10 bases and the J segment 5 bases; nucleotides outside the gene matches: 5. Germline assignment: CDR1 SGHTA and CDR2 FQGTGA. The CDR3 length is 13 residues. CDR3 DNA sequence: TGTGCCACAGCGGGGGGGCCTAACAATGAGCAGTTCTTC. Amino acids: CATAGGPNNEQFF.

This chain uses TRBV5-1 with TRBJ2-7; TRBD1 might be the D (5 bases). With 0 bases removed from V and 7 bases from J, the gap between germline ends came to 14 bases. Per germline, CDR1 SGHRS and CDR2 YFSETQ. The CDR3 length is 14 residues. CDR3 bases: TGCGCCAGCAGCTTGGAGGGGCCCTCTACTGAGCAGTACTTC. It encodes CASSLEGPSTEQYF.

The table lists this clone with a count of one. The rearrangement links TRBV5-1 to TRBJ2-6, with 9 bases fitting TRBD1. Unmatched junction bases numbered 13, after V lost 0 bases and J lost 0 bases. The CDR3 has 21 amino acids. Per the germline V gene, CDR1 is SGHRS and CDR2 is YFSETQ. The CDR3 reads CASSLEGQGFRLRSGANVLTF. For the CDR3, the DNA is TGCGCCAGCAGCTTGGAGGGACAGGGATTTCGCCTACGCTCTGGGGCCAACGTCCTGACTTTC.

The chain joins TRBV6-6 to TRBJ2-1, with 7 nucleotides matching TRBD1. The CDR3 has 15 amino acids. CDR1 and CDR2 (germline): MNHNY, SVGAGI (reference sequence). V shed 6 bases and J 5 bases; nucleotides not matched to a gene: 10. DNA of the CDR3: TGTGCCAGCAGCCAGACAGGGAACCAGAACAATGAGCAGTTCTTC. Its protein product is CASSQTGNQNNEQFF.

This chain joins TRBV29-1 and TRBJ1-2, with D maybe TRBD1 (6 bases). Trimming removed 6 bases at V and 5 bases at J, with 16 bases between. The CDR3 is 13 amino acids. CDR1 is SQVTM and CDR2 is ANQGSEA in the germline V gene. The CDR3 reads CSVTGQLMYGYTF. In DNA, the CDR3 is TGCAGCGTCACAGGACAGTTAATGTATGGCTACACCTTC.

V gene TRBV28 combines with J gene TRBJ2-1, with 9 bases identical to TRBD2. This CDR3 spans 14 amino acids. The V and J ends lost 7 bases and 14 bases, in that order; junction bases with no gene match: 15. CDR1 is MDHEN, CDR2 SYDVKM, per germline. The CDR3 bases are TGTGCCAGCAAAGGTGGGCGGGGGGGCGGTAGCGAGTTCTTC. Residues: CASKGGRGGGSEFF.

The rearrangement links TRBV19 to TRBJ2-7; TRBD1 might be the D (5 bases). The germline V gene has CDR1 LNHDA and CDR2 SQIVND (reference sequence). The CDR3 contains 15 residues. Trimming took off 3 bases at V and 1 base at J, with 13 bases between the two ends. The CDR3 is CASSIRTGQSYEQYF. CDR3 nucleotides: TGTGCCAGTAGTATCCGAACAGGACAATCCTACGAGCAGTACTTC.

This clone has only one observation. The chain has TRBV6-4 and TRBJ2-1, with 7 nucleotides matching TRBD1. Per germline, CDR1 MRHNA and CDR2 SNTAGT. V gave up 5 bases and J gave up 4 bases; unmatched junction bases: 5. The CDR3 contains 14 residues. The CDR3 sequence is CASSPGTEYNEQFF. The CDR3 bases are TGTGCCAGCAGTCCCGGGACAGAGTACAATGAGCAGTTCTTC.

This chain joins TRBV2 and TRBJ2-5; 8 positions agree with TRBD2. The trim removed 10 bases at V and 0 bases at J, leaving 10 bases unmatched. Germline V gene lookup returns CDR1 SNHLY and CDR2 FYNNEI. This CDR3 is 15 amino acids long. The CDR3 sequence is CAIEKRGLYQETQYF. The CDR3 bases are TGTGCCATCGAGAAGCGGGGGCTGTACCAAGAGACCCAGTACTTC.

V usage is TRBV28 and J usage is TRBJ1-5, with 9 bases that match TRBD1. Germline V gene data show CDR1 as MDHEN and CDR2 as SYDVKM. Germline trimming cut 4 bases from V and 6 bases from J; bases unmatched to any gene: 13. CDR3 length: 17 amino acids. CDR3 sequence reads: CASSSPQPDRGGQPQHF. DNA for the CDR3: TGTGCCAGCAGTTCTCCACAACCCGACAGGGGGGGTCAGCCCCAGCATTTT.